This T cell receptor beta chain was sequenced in a study of CD8 T cells in cerebrospinal fluid in Alzheimer's disease. Germline lookup yields CDR1 DFQATT and CDR2 SNEGSKA (reference sequence). The CDR3 spans 14 residues. This clonotype is medium-sized by frequency. Every participant was in good physical condition without acute infectious disease. TCRdb reprocessed the 10x single-cell sequencing reads and reports one entry per CDR3 protein, with no DNA. In all, the sample yields about 1,200 distinct CDR3 sequences. This TCR was recovered from a human donor with Alzheimer's disease. The rearrangement links TRBV20-1 to TRBJ2-7. The sequenced sample consisted of cerebrospinal fluid. The CDR3 spells CSARDPQGPYEQYF.